Below, one T cell receptor (beta chain) is given with its context. At one boundary the junction diverges from the germline segment, which might be a read error. Semi-nested PCR with Nested Universal Primer A followed constant-region reverse priming of full-length variable regions. TCRdb re-derived calls from the 5' RACE reads in MiXCR, one entry per CDR3 protein. The sample includes approximately 29,000 distinct CDR3 sequences, under 30% of them seen just once. The germline CDR1 and CDR2 sequences are SGHVS and FNYEAQ. The CDR3 sequence is 15 residues long. This chain joins TRBV7-6 and TRBJ2-3; a weak D match, TRBD1 (6 bases). What was sequenced was naive CD4+ T cells sorted from a lymph node. Subset here: naive CD4+ T cells, CD4+CD45RA+CD25-. The source is a female donor with breast cancer. The CDR3 DNA follows: TGTGCCGGCAGCTTAGGGACGGGACACACAGATACGCAGTATTTT. The encoded protein is CAGSLGTGHTDTQYF.